This is a list of T cell receptor beta chains from one sample in a study of control samples from healthy donors and cancer patients. This table comes from immunoSEQ multiplex PCR, and its TCRdb copy is limited to in-frame clones, with some not included. The sample carries 150,000 to 200,000 clones, about 90% recorded once. The sequenced sample consisted of blood. The receptors were sampled from a woman in her twenties or thirties in good health. Both conserved end residues are part of each CDR3. The D gene is left open where the match is weak. Some rows have no size entry. The others give once, few or many, or a class for an expanded clone.

V	D	size	J	DNA	CDR3
TRBV7-9	TRBD1	.	TRBJ1-6	TGTGCCAGCAGCGCAGGAGCAGGGGGGGATTCACCCCTCCACTTT	CASSAGAGGDSPLHF
TRBV7-9	TRBD2	.	TRBJ2-7	TGTGCCAGCAGCCCAGGCGGGAGAGGCGAGCAGTACTTC	CASSPGGRGEQYF
TRBV5-4	.	.	TRBJ1-2	TGTGCCAGCAGCTTGGATTCCGACTATGGCTACACCTTC	CASSLDSDYGYTF
TRBV19	TRBD1	.	TRBJ1-3	TGTGCCACCCAACAGGGGGCGAGCGCGTTCGGAAACACCATATATTTT	CATQQGASAFGNTIYF
TRBV9	.	.	TRBJ2-5	TGTGCCAGCGGGCAAGGGTTGGAGACCCAGTACTTC	CASGQGLETQYF
TRBV11-1	.	.	TRBJ1-1	TGTGCCAGCAGCTACACCCGCGAGTCGGTGTCGGGAGCTTTCTTT	CASSYTRESVSGAFF
TRBV5-4	.	.	TRBJ2-5	TGTGCCAGCAGCTTGCCGGGCAGCAGGGGAGAGACCCAGTACTTC	CASSLPGSRGETQYF
TRBV2	TRBD2	.	TRBJ2-5	TGTGCCAGCAGCGGGACTAGCGGGAGGGAAGAGACCCAGTACTTC	CASSGTSGREETQYF
TRBV6-1	TRBD1	.	TRBJ1-4	TGTGCCAGCAGTGGAGGACCCGGGACAGGGCCTTCAACTAATGAAAAACTGTTTTTT	CASSGGPGTGPSTNEKLFF
TRBV2	.	.	TRBJ2-5	TGTGCCAGCAGACCAGCGGATAGACTACAAGAGACCCAGTACTTC	CASRPADRLQETQYF
TRBV5-1	.	.	TRBJ2-7	TGCGCCAGCAGCCCCCCGGACGGGTCCTACGAGCAGTACTTC	CASSPPDGSYEQYF
TRBV7-9	.	.	TRBJ2-5	TGTGCCAGCAGCCGTGGATGGGGTCAGGAGGAGACCCAGTACTTC	CASSRGWGQEETQYF
TRBV7-9	.	.	TRBJ2-7	TGTGCCAGCAGCGCAGGAGGCGGGGACGAGCAGTACTTC	CASSAGGGDEQYF
TRBV18	TRBD2	.	TRBJ2-7	TGTGCCAGCTCGCCTACCGGGACTAGCGGGAGTAGGTACGAGCAGTACTTC	CASSPTGTSGSRYEQYF
TRBV10-2	.	.	TRBJ2-5	TGCGCCAGCAGTGAGGAGGGAGAGACCCAGTACTTC	CASSEEGETQYF
TRBV7-6	.	once	TRBJ1-3	TGTGCCAGCAGCACTGGGGTGGGGGGCAAAGGAGACACCATATATTTT	CASSTGVGGKGDTIYF
TRBV19	.	.	TRBJ1-5	TGTGCCAGTAGTATTCTAGGGGACATTAGCAATCAGCCCCAGCATTTT	CASSILGDISNQPQHF
TRBV30	.	.	TRBJ1-4	TGTGCCTGGACCGGGACCGATAATGAAAAACTGTTTTTT	CAWTGTDNEKLFF
TRBV28	.	few	TRBJ1-5	TGTGCCAGCAGCCTTACATTTAGGGGGAATCAGCCCCAGCATTTT	CASSLTFRGNQPQHF
TRBV5-4	.	.	TRBJ1-3	TGTGCCAGCAGCTTGGTGGGGACGACAAGCTCTGGAAACACCATATATTTT	CASSLVGTTSSGNTIYF
TRBV6-5	.	.	TRBJ2-2	TGTGCCAGTTCCACAGGGCTCAGTAACACCGGGGAGCTGTTTTTT	CASSTGLSNTGELFF
TRBV15	.	.	TRBJ1-3	TGTGCCACCAGCAGGGCCCGGGGGGAGTTCTCTGGAAACACCATATATTTT	CATSRARGEFSGNTIYF
TRBV24-1	.	.	TRBJ2-3	TGTGCCACCAGTGACCCCAGGAGTGGGGGTGACACAGATACGCAGTATTTT	CATSDPRSGGDTDTQYF
TRBV4-1	TRBD1	.	TRBJ2-4	TGCGCCAGCAGCCAAGATCGGGGACAGTCGCTTCAGTACTTC	CASSQDRGQSLQYF
TRBV18	.	.	TRBJ2-1	TGTGCCAGCTCACCAAGGGGGGAATCTAGCTCCTACAATGAGCAGTTCTTC	CASSPRGESSSYNEQFF
TRBV15	.	.	TRBJ2-2	TGTGCCACCAGCAGGGGGACAACCGGGCGGACCGGGGAGCTGTTTTTT	CATSRGTTGRTGELFF
TRBV13	.	.	TRBJ1-2	TGTGCCAGCAGCATCCGGGCCAACTATGGCTACACCTTC	CASSIRANYGYTF
TRBV6-5	.	.	TRBJ2-7	TGTGCCACCAATGTATACGAGCAGTACTTC	CATNVYEQYF
TRBV29-1	.	.	TRBJ1-2	TGCAGCGTTCCCCTTGGGGCGAAGTATGGCTACACCTTC	CSVPLGAKYGYTF
TRBV10-2	.	.	TRBJ2-4	TGCGCCAGCAGTGAGGTGGGACTTGAAAACATTCAGTACTTC	CASSEVGLENIQYF
TRBV20-1	TRBD1	.	TRBJ2-5	TGCAGTGCTAGTGGGACAGGGGAGACCCAGTACTTC	CSASGTGETQYF
TRBV19	TRBD1	.	TRBJ1-2	TGTGCCAGTAGTCGGACAGGGCCCTATGGCTACACCTTC	CASSRTGPYGYTF
TRBV5-4	TRBD2	.	TRBJ2-1	TGTGCCAGCAGCTTGGCAGGGACTAGTATTCGTGAGCAGTTCTTC	CASSLAGTSIREQFF
TRBV13	.	.	TRBJ2-1	TGTGCCAGCAGCTCGTCACAGGGAAATGCCCATGAGCAGTTCTTC	CASSSSQGNAHEQFF
TRBV11-3	TRBD2	.	TRBJ2-5	TGTGCCAGCAGCTCCCGGGCGGGGGATATAGAGACCCAGTACTTC	CASSSRAGDIETQYF
TRBV11-3	.	.	TRBJ2-7	TGTGCCAGCAGCTTAGACGGACGATACGAGCAGTACTTC	CASSLDGRYEQYF
TRBV9	.	.	TRBJ1-5	TGTGCCAGCAGCCCAGGGGTAGGGGCGAGCAATCAGCCCCAGCATTTT	CASSPGVGASNQPQHF
TRBV7-9	TRBD1	.	TRBJ1-4	TGTGCCAGCAGCTCCCGACAGGGGAGTGAAAAACTGTTTTTT	CASSSRQGSEKLFF
TRBV18	.	.	TRBJ1-1	TGTGCCAGCTCACCTAACACGAACACTGAAGCTTTCTTT	CASSPNTNTEAFF
TRBV7-8	TRBD1	.	TRBJ1-6	TGTGCCAGCAGCTCCGCCGGGACAGGGGGTGAACCCCTCCACTTT	CASSSAGTGGEPLHF
TRBV7-9	.	.	TRBJ2-7	TGTGCCAGCAGCTTATCTCACCAGGGGTTAGAGTACTTC	CASSLSHQGLEYF
TRBV7-9	.	.	TRBJ1-1	TGTGCCAGCAGCTTTACGGGACGGAAGAACACTGAAGCTTTCTTT	CASSFTGRKNTEAFF
TRBV30	.	.	TRBJ1-3	TGTGCCTGGACCCCCGAAAGAAGAGGAAACACCATATATTTT	CAWTPERRGNTIYF
TRBV13	TRBD1	.	TRBJ2-5	TGTGCCAGCAGCAGACAGGGGCAAGAGACCCAGTACTTC	CASSRQGQETQYF
TRBV6-5	.	.	TRBJ1-4	TGTGCCAGCAGTCCCGAGCAGGCGGTTGGAAAACTGTTTTTT	CASSPEQAVGKLFF
TRBV19	.	.	TRBJ1-2	TGTGCCAGTAGTCTTTATCAAGGGTCGCTAAACTATGGCTACACCTTC	CASSLYQGSLNYGYTF
TRBV3-1/TRBV3-2	TRBD2	.	TRBJ2-5	TGTGCCAGCAGCCAAGAGTTGGCCAGCGGGAGGGGAGAGACCCAGTACTTC	CASSQELASGRGETQYF
TRBV7-9	TRBD2	.	TRBJ2-3	TGTGCCAGCAGCTCCAGGACTAGCGGGGTATACACAGATACGCAGTATTTT	CASSSRTSGVYTDTQYF
TRBV7-9	TRBD1	.	TRBJ2-3	TGTGCCAGTACTGACAGGGTGAGCACAGATACGCAGTATTTT	CASTDRVSTDTQYF
TRBV7-2	TRBD2	.	TRBJ2-5	TGTGCCAGCAGGGGGACTAGCGGGCCTGAAGAGACCCAGTACTTC	CASRGTSGPEETQYF
TRBV7-9	.	.	TRBJ1-2	TGTGCCAGCAGCTTAGACACGGGGGGCGGCTACACCTTC	CASSLDTGGGYTF
TRBV18	TRBD2	.	TRBJ2-4	TGTGCCAGCTCAACTAGCGATAAAAACATTCAGTACTTC	CASSTSDKNIQYF
TRBV7-9	.	.	TRBJ2-3	TGTGCCAGCAGCCCCCAGGGGGATACGCAGTATTTT	CASSPQGDTQYF
TRBV2	TRBD1	few	TRBJ2-5	TGTGCCAGCAGTGGTGACAGGGGGCGAGGGGCGTACCAAGAGACCCAGTACTTC	CASSGDRGRGAYQETQYF
TRBV14	TRBD1	.	TRBJ1-2	TGTGCCAGCAGCCAAGGCCTCGGGCCAGGGGGTGGCTACACCTTC	CASSQGLGPGGGYTF
TRBV2	.	.	TRBJ1-2	TGTGCCAGCAGTGAAGCGAAGAGGGACGCATATGGCTACACCTTC	CASSEAKRDAYGYTF
TRBV5-1	.	.	TRBJ1-1	TGCGCCAGCAGCTGGAGCCGGGACATGAACACTGAAGCTTTCTTT	CASSWSRDMNTEAFF
TRBV5-1	TRBD1	.	TRBJ1-1	TGCGCCAGCAGCTTTACAGGGGTGAACACTGAAGCTTTCTTT	CASSFTGVNTEAFF
TRBV6-2/TRBV6-3	.	once	TRBJ2-7	TGTGCCAGCAGTTACTATGGGGGCGAGCAGTACTTC	CASSYYGGEQYF
TRBV18	.	.	TRBJ1-1	TGTGCCAGCTCACCCTCTGGAGGCACTGAAGCTTTCTTT	CASSPSGGTEAFF